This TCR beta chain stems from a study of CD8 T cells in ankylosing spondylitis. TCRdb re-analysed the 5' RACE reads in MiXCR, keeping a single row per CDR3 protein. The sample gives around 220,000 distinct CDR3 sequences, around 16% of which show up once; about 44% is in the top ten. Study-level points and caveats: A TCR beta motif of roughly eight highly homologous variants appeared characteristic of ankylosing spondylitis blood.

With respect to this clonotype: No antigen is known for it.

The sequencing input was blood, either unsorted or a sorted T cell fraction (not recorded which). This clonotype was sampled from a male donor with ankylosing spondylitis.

CDR3 coding DNA: TGTGCCAGCACCCCAGGGGACACTTTGAACACTGAAGCTTTCTTT. It translates to CASTPGDTLNTEAFF. This sequence joins TRBV6-1 and TRBJ1-1, with D maybe TRBD1 (6 bases). With 7 bases removed from V and 0 bases from J, the gap between germline ends came to 15 bases. There are 15 residues in the CDR3. Germline V lookup: CDR1 MNHNS, CDR2 SASEGT.